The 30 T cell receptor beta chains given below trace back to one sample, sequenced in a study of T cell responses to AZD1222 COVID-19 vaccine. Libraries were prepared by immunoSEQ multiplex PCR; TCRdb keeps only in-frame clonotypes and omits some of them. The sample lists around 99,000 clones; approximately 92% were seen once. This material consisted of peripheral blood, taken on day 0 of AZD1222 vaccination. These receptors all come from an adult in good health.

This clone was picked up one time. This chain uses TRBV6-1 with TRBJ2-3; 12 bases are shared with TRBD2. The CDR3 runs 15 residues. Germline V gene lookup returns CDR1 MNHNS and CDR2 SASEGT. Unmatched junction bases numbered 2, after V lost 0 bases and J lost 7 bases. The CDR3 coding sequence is TGTGCCAGCAGTGAAGCGACTAGCGGGGGCCATACGCAGTATTTT. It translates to CASSEATSGGHTQYF.

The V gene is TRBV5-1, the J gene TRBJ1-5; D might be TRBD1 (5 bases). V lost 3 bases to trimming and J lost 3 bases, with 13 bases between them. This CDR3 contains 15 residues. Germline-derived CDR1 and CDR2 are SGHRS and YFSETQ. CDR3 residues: CASSSGGEPNQPQHF. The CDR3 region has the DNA TGCGCCAGCAGCTCCGGAGGGGAACCCAATCAGCCCCAGCATTTT.

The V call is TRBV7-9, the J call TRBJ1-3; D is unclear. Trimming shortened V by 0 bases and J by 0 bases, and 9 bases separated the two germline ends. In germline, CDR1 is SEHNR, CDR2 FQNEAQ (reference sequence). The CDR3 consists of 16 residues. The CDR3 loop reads CASSLAGRNSGNTIYF. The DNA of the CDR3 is TGTGCCAGCAGCTTAGCGGGCCGAAACTCTGGAAACACCATATATTTT. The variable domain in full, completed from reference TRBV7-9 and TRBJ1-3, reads DTGVSQNPRHKITKRGQNVTFRCDPISEHNRLYWYRQTLGQGPEFLTYFQNEAQLEKSRLLSDRFSAERPKGSFSTLEIQRTEQGDSAMYLCASSLAGRNSGNTIYFGEGSWLTVV.

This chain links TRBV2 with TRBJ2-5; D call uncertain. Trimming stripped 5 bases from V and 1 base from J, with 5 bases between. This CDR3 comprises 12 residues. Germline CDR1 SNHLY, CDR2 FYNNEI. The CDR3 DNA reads TGTGCCAGCAGTATGGCCCAAGAGACCCAGTACTTC. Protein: CASSMAQETQYF.

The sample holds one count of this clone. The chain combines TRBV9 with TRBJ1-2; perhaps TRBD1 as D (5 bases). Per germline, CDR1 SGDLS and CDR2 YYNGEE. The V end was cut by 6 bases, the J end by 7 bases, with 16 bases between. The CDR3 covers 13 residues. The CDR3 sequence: CASNEPGRGGYTF. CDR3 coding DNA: TGTGCCAGCAACGAACCGGGGCGCGGTGGCTACACCTTC.

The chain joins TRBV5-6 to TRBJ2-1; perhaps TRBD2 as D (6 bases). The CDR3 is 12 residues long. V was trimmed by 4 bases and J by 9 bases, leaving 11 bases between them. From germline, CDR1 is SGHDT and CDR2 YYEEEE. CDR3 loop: CASSIGLFEQFF. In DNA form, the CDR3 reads TGTGCCAGCAGCATCGGACTATTTGAGCAGTTCTTC. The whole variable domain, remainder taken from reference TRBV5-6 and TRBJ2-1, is DAGVTQSPTHLIKTRGQQVTLRCSPKSGHDTVSWYQQALGQGPQFIFQYYEEEERQRGNFPDRFSGHQFPNYSSELNVNALLLGDSALYLCASSIGLFEQFFGPGTRLTVL.

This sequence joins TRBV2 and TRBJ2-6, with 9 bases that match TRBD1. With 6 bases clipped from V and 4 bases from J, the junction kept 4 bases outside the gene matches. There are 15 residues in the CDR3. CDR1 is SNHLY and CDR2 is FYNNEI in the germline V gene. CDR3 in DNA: TGTGCCAGCAGACAGGGGGCGCCAGGGGCCAACGTCCTGACTTTC. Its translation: CASRQGAPGANVLTF.

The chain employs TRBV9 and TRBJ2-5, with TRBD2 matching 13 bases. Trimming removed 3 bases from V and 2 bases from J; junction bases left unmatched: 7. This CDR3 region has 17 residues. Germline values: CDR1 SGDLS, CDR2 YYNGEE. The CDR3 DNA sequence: TGTGCCAGCAGCGCCGGGACTAGCGGGGTGAAACAAGAGACCCAGTACTTC. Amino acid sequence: CASSAGTSGVKQETQYF.

CDR3: CASSFGDRVVNQPQHF. In nucleotides, the CDR3 is TGTGCCAGCAGCTTCGGCGACAGGGTCGTTAATCAGCCCCAGCATTTT. The chain couples TRBV5-5 to TRBJ1-5, with 7 nucleotides matching TRBD1. The length of the CDR3 is 16 residues. CDR1 is SGHKS, CDR2 YYEKEE, per germline (reference sequence). Trimming removed 2 bases from V and 4 bases from J; junction bases left unmatched: 9.

This CDR3 reads CASSLGRGAYEQYF. The CDR3 DNA reads as TGTGCCAGCAGCTTAGGTCGGGGGGCCTACGAGCAGTACTTC. The rearrangement joins TRBV7-2 to TRBJ2-7, with 7 bases that match TRBD2. Germline V CDR1 and CDR2: SGHTA, FQGNSA. This CDR3 region has 14 residues. J gave up 2 bases and V 1 base, and 2 bases lay outside the gene matches.

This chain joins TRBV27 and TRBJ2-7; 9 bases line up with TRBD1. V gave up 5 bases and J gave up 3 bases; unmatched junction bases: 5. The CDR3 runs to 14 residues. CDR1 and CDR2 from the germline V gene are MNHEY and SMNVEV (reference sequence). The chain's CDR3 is CASSMGQGIYEQYF. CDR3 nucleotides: TGTGCCAGCAGTATGGGACAGGGAATCTACGAGCAGTACTTC.

The CDR3 region has the DNA TGTGCCAGCAGTTCTTTTACAGGGCGTCCGGGCTATGGCTACACCTTC. This codes for CASSSFTGRPGYGYTF. This sequence joins TRBV28 and TRBJ1-2; TRBD1 is a possible D gene (6 bases). Germline V lookup: CDR1 MDHEN, CDR2 SYDVKM. The CDR3 extends over 16 amino acids. V was clipped by 4 bases and J by 4 bases, with 19 bases between them.

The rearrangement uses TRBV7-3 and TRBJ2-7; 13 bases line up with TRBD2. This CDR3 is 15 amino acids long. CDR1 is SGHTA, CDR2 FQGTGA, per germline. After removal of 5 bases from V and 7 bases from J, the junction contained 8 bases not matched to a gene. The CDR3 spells CASSPSGLAGDEQYF. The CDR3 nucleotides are TGTGCCAGCAGCCCAAGTGGACTAGCGGGAGATGAGCAGTACTTC.

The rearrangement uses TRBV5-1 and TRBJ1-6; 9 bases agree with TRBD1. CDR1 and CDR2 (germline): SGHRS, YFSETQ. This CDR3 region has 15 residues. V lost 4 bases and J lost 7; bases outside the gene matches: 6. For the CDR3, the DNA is TGCGCCAGCAGCGACGGGACAGGGAGCAATTCACCCCTCCACTTT. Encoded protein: CASSDGTGSNSPLHF.

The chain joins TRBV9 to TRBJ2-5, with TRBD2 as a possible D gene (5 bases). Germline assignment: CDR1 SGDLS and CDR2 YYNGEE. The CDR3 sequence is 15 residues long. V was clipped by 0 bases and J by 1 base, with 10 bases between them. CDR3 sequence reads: CASSVGWRAQETQYF. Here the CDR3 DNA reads TGTGCCAGCAGCGTAGGTTGGCGGGCCCAAGAGACCCAGTACTTC.

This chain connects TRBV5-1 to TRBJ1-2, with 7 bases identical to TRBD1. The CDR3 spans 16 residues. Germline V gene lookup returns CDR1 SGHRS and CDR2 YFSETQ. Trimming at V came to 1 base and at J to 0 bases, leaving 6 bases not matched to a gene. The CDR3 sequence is CASSLTITGANYGYTF. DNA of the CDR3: TGCGCCAGCAGCTTGACTATTACAGGGGCTAACTATGGCTACACCTTC.

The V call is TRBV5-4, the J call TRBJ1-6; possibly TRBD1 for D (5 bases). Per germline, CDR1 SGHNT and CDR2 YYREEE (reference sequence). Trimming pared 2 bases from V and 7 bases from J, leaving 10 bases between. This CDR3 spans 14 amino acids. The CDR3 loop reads CASSFQGNNSPLHF. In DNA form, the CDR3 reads TGTGCCAGCAGCTTCCAGGGAAACAATTCACCCCTCCACTTT.

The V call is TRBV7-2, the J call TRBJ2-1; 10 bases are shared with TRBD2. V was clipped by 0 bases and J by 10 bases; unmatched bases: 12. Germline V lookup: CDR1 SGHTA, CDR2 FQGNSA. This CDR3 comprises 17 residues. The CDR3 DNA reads TGTGCCAGCAGCTTAGCCTTTCTAGCGGGGGTGCAAACAGAGCAGTTCTTC. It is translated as CASSLAFLAGVQTEQFF.

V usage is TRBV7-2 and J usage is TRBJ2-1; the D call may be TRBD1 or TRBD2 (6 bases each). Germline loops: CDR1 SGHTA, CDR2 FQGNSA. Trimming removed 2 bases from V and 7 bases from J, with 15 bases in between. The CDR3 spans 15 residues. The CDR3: CASSLWAGEANEQFF. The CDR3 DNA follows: TGTGCCAGCAGCTTATGGGCAGGGGAGGCGAATGAGCAGTTCTTC.

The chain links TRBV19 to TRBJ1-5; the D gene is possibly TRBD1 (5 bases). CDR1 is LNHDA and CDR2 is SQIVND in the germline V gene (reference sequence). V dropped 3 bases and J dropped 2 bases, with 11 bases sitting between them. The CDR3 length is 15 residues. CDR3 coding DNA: TGTGCCAGTAGTATGGGAGTGGGGGGCAATCAGCCCCAGCATTTT. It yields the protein CASSMGVGGNQPQHF. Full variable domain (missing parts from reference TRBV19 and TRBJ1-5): DGGITQSPKYLFRKEGQNVTLSCEQNLNHDAMYWYRQDPGQGLRLIYYSQIVNDFQKGDIAEGYSVSREKKESFPLTVTSAQKNPTAFYLCASSMGVGGNQPQHFGDGTRLSIL.

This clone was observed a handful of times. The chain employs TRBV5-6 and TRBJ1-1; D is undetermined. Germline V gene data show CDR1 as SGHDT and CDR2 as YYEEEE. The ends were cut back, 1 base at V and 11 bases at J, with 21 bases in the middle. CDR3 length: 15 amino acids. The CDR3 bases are TGTGCCAGCAGCTTGACCTGGACTCTTCGGGAAGGGGCTTTCTTT. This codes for CASSLTWTLREGAFF. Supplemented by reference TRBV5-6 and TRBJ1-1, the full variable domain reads DAGVTQSPTHLIKTRGQQVTLRCSPKSGHDTVSWYQQALGQGPQFIFQYYEEEERQRGNFPDRFSGHQFPNYSSELNVNALLLGDSALYLCASSLTWTLREGAFFGQGTRLTVV.

As DNA, the CDR3 is TGTGCCAGCAGTCCCGGGCCGAGACACTCCTACGAGCAGTACTTC. This translates into CASSPGPRHSYEQYF. This sequence joins TRBV28 and TRBJ2-7; D gene ambiguous. The germline V gene has CDR1 MDHEN and CDR2 SYDVKM. The germline V and J ends were trimmed by 5 bases and 0 bases, with 14 bases remaining between them. CDR3 size: 15 residues.

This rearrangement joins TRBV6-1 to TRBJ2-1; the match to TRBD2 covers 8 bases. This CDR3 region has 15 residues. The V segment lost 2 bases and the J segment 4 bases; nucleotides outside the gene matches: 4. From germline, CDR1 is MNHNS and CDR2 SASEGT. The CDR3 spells CASSELAGPYNEQFF. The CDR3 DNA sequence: TGTGCCAGCAGTGAACTAGCGGGCCCGTACAATGAGCAGTTCTTC.

DNA of the CDR3: TGTGCCAGCACCCAACCCCACGAGAGGTTGAGCACAGATACGCAGTATTTT. It is translated as CASTQPHERLSTDTQYF. This sequence joins TRBV25-1 and TRBJ2-3; D gene uncertain. Trimming stripped 7 bases from V and 0 bases from J, with 20 bases between. CDR1 MGHDK and CDR2 SYGVNS come from the germline V gene. The CDR3 is made up of 17 amino acids.

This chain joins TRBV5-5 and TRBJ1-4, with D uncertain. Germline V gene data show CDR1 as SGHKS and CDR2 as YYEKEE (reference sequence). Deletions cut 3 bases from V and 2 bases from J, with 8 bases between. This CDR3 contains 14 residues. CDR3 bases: TGTGCCAGCAGCTGGCTTGGGACTAATGAAAAACTGTTTTTT. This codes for CASSWLGTNEKLFF.

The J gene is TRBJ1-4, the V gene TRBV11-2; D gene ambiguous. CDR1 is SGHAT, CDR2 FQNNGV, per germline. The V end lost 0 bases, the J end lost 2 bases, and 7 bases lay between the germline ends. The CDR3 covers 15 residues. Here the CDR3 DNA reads TGTGCCAGCAGCTTAGAGTCCGGGACTAATGAAAAACTGTTTTTT. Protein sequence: CASSLESGTNEKLFF.

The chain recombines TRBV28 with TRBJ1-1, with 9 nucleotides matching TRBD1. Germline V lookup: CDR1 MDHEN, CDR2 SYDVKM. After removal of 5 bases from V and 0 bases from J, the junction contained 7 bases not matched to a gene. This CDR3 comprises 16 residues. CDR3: CASSPGTGTMNTEAFF. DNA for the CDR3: TGTGCCAGCAGTCCCGGGACAGGGACGATGAACACTGAAGCTTTCTTT.

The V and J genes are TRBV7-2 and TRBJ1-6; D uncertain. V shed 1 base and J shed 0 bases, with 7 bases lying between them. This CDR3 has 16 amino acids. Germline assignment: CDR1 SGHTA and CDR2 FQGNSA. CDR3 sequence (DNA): TGTGCCAGCAGCTTAGACGTTAGCTCCTATAATTCACCCCTCCACTTT. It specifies CASSLDVSSYNSPLHF.

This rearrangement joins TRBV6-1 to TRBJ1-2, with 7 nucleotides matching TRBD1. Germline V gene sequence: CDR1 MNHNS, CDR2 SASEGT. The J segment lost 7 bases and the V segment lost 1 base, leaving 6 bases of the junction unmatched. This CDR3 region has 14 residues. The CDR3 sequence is CASSEEQGSFGYTF. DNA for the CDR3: TGTGCCAGCAGTGAAGAACAGGGGAGCTTTGGCTACACCTTC.

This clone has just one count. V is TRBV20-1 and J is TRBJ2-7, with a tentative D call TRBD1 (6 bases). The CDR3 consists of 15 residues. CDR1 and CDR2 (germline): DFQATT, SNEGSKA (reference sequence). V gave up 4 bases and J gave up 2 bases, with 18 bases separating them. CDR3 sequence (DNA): TGCAGTGCTATTGACGCGGACAGATCGACCTACGAGCAGTACTTC. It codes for CSAIDADRSTYEQYF.